The 2 T cell receptor beta chains reported below all come from one sample, sequenced in a study of T-cell reconstitution after alpha-beta-depleted transplantation in children. Unique molecular identifiers were incorporated when the TCRbeta library was constructed. A single record per CDR3 protein comes from TCRdb applying MiXCR to the PCR reads. The sample yields approximately 250,000 distinct CDR3 sequences, about 25% seen once. Material: PBMCs, obtained before TCRalphabeta/CD19-depleted stem cell transplant. The receptors shown here come from a girl between 2 and 10 years old with Fanconi anemia, due to receive a stem cell transplant.

The chain recombines TRBV11-2 with TRBJ1-1, with a tentative D call TRBD1 (6 bases). The CDR3 loop spans 15 amino acids. V lost 8 bases to trimming and J lost 1 base, with 17 bases between them. Germline CDR1 SGHAT, CDR2 FQNNGV. CDR3 DNA: TGTGCCAGCCAGACAGGAGTCGAATGGAACACTGAAGCTTTCTTT. Translation gives CASQTGVEWNTEAFF. Drawing the rest from reference TRBV11-2 and TRBJ1-1, the complete variable domain is EAGVAQSPRYKIIEKRQSVAFWCNPISGHATLYWYQQILGQGPKLLIQFQNNGVVDDSQLPKDRFSAERLKGVDSTLKIQPAKLEDSAVYLCASQTGVEWNTEAFFGQGTRLTVV.

This clonotype has a count of ten or more. The CDR3 loop is CSATDSRSYNSPLHF. CDR3 sequence (DNA): TGCAGTGCGACGGACAGCCGCTCCTATAATTCACCCCTCCACTTT. J is TRBJ1-6 and V is TRBV20-1; TRBD1 might be the D (6 bases). Germline values: CDR1 DFQATT, CDR2 SNEGSKA (reference sequence). The germline V and J ends were trimmed by 6 bases and 0 bases, with 12 bases remaining between them. This CDR3 spans 15 amino acids.